This record concerns one T cell receptor beta chain sequence. This clone was seen only once. Its antigen is currently not known. Within one base of it there is no much larger clone, and no base qualities were kept. The sample comes from a study of shared clonotypes between healthy human individuals (dated by TCRdb to 2019 to 2021). With regard to the full study: The cohort comprised a couple of women and a few men aged 18 to 49 years. Per donor, three plates each were used for CD4 naive and CD4 memory, two for CD8 naive, and one for CD8 memory. To estimate repertoire size and how much clonotype sharing occurs between individuals, the study deeply sequenced the blood TCR repertoires of about 5 healthy adults. Different laboratories and diverse techniques were used to prepare libraries and sequence TCR repertoires, to increase sequencing depth and limit assay-specific biases. Between about 0.85 and 9.5 billion PBMCs per donor were obtained by leukapheresis. Here is what the overall study found, with its caveats: Across a few donors, around 5% of naive CD4, approximately 4% of naive CD8, approximately 2.5% of memory CD4, and around 0.4% of memory CD8 clonotypes were shared. Only blood was sampled, and tissue TCR repertoires likely differ from those in blood. Estimated clonotype richness was generally larger for naive than for memory subsets. Compared with non-shared clonotypes, the clonotypes found in all four sorted-subset donors had higher generation probabilities. Based on pairwise subsampling, the degree of clonotype sharing among donors was expected to be affected by sequencing depth. Incomplete sequencing was indicated by rarefaction of sorted-subset datasets, despite the large sequencing depth. Because the study included only a small number of donors, the genetic and exposure-history diversity represented was limited.

Using the deep immunoSEQ assay, TCR CDR3 regions were amplified from genomic DNA by multiplex PCR. For each cell subset, the extracted genomic DNA was distributed evenly across all wells of several immunoSEQ 96-well plates, and each plate served as one replicate. Each replicate PCR for sorted subsets received about 210 ng genomic DNA, equal to roughly 30,000 T cell genomes. Purified libraries were measured with a Qubit 3.0 fluorometer, size-checked on a Bioanalyzer 2100, and measured again with the KAPA Library Quantification kit. Every immunoSEQ 96-well plate was sequenced on a separate single-read 150-cycle Illumina NextSeq 550 flow cell. The original pipeline was this. Because only junctional sequences without quality scores were contained in the immunoSEQ output, filtering matching that applied to full-length reads could not be performed. Sequences were annotated with PyIR, a Python wrapper for IgBLAST v1.9, using IMGT germline references to assign V/J genes and CDR3. Reads with weak V/J assignments (E-value above 1e-6), missing CDR3, stop codons, out-of-frame junctions, or ambiguous translated residues were removed. A V3J clonotype was defined by an identical inferred V gene, J gene, and CDR3 amino acid sequence. To compute the percentage overlap between repertoires, the number of shared unique clonotypes was divided by the size of the smaller repertoire. RTK rarefaction, the Chao1 estimator, and Recon v2.1 estimates of unobserved clonotypes were used to assess repertoire richness. Generation probabilities for all TCRbeta clonotypes obtained by the gDNA method from several donors were computed using OLGA. TCRdb provides this immuneACCESS table in a form limited to in-frame rearrangements. Some clones are lacking; in checked studies, under half of them reflect an unresolved V gene, and why the rest are absent is not known. That table is the source of V, J and clone size, and D and trimming were worked out from the DNA. Recorded for this sample are 2 million to 2.5 million clones; about 92% of them occurred a single time. The top ten clonotypes cover approximately 1.7% of the sample.

CD8 naive samples were CD45RO-negative cells positively selected for CCR7, giving a CD45RA+CCR7+ population that excluded TemRA cells. Healthy HIV-negative adults with no recently reported acute infections or vaccinations were included as donors. Every donor was a Caucasian adult living in Nashville, Tennessee, USA. After blood collection by leukapheresis, PBMCs were isolated using Ficoll-Histopaque density gradient centrifugation and then cryopreserved in the vapor phase of liquid nitrogen. Purity and quantity of every magnetically sorted T cell population were checked by analytical flow cytometry. Genomic DNA was isolated from every sorted fraction and measured by UV absorbance on a Nanodrop 2000c. The germline V and J ends show losses of 1 base and 6 bases respectively, and no gene match explains 6 bases of the junction. The CDR1 and CDR2 encoded by the germline V gene (reference sequence) are MNHEY and SMNVEV. Including cysteine and phenylalanine, the CDR3 has 14 amino acids. The DNA shown is the 42-base CDR3, in frame from base 1.

The chain is encoded by TRBV27 joined to TRBJ2-7; the central 7 bases match TRBD1. The clonotype comes from a young man in good health. Some clones in this sample may be carry-over from other donors' samples. Input material: naive CD8+ T cells from PBMCs. The sample's cell subset or site label, decoded: CD45RA+CCR7+. The DNA sequence is as follows: TGTGCCAGCAGTTTATTGGGCCCAGGGGGCGAGCAGTACTTC. This encodes CASSLLGPGGEQYF.